The rows below give T cell receptor beta chains drawn from one sample of a study of blood T cell repertoires in COVID-19. Clones were read by immunoSEQ multiplex PCR, and TCRdb kept only the in-frame ones, dropping some. The sample contains more than 140,000 clones, 80% to 90% of which appear only once. The sample consisted of peripheral blood. The receptors were sampled from a woman aged 45-65 years in a cohort sampled during active or convalescent COVID-19. Each CDR3 is given with its conserved first and last residue. Each record gives: V gene, J gene, clone size, D gene, CDR3 protein, CDR3 DNA. The D gene is left open where the match is weak. Clone size appears in some rows only: once, few, many, or a class for an expanded clone.

TRBV6-2/TRBV6-3	TRBJ1-2	.	.	CASSYMQGFIGYTF	TGTGCCAGCAGTTACATGCAGGGATTCATTGGCTACACCTTC
TRBV5-1	TRBJ2-1	.	.	CASSRPPGEGYRNEQFF	TGCGCCAGCAGCCGGCCCCCAGGGGAGGGTTACAGGAATGAGCAGTTCTTC
TRBV10-3	TRBJ2-7	.	.	CATQGSVFITYEQYF	TGTGCCACCCAGGGTTCCGTTTTCATCACCTACGAGCAGTACTTC
TRBV6-5	TRBJ2-2	.	.	CASRVTYTGELFF	TGTGCCAGCAGGGTAACTTATACCGGGGAGCTGTTTTTT
TRBV4-1	TRBJ2-2	.	TRBD1	CASSRDREFSGELFF	TGCGCCAGCAGCCGGGACAGGGAATTCTCCGGGGAGCTGTTTTTT
TRBV5-5	TRBJ1-2	.	TRBD1	CASSLMAGGPYGYTF	TGTGCCAGCAGCTTAATGGCAGGGGGGCCCTATGGCTACACCTTC
TRBV9	TRBJ2-1	.	.	CASSVASQTISYNEQFF	TGTGCCAGCAGCGTAGCATCCCAGACTATTTCCTACAATGAGCAGTTCTTC
TRBV18	TRBJ1-5	many	TRBD1	CASSVTGSRDQPQHF	TGTGCCAGCTCAGTGACAGGGTCCCGGGATCAGCCCCAGCATTTT
TRBV11-2	TRBJ1-2	.	.	CASSLGQAGYTF	TGTGCCAGCAGCTTAGGGCAGGCAGGCTACACCTTC
TRBV6-1	TRBJ1-1	.	.	CASSEVGRANEAFF	TGTGCCAGCAGTGAAGTTGGTAGAGCTAATGAAGCTTTCTTT
TRBV19	TRBJ1-2	.	.	CASSPRQSYRLTF	TGTGCCAGTAGTCCCCGACAGAGTTATAGGCTAACCTTC
TRBV6-5	TRBJ1-1	.	TRBD1	CASSQRQGAVSEAFF	TGTGCCAGCAGCCAGCGACAGGGGGCCGTTTCTGAAGCTTTCTTT
TRBV7-7	TRBJ2-6	once	TRBD1	CASMPGTGVSGANVLTF	TGTGCCAGCATGCCCGGGACAGGCGTCTCTGGGGCCAACGTCCTGACTTTC
TRBV10-3	TRBJ1-5	.	TRBD1	CAHSAGQGNQPQHF	TGTGCCCACAGCGCCGGACAGGGAAATCAGCCCCAGCATTTT
TRBV18	TRBJ1-6	many	.	CASSPLEGRDSPLHF	TGTGCCAGCTCACCATTAGAGGGGAGGGATTCACCCCTCCACTTT
TRBV7-9	TRBJ2-1	.	.	CASSSRGGGQAEQFF	TGTGCCAGCAGCTCCCGAGGCGGGGGACAAGCGGAGCAGTTCTTC
TRBV6-6	TRBJ2-2	.	TRBD1	CASTLTGTGELFF	TGTGCCAGCACCTTGACAGGGACCGGGGAGCTGTTTTTT
TRBV9	TRBJ1-1	.	.	CASSVDFGQEAFF	TGTGCCAGCAGCGTAGATTTCGGACAGGAAGCTTTCTTT
TRBV19	TRBJ1-1	once	TRBD1	CASSIFGQGAYTEAFF	TGTGCCAGTAGTATTTTTGGACAGGGGGCATACACTGAAGCTTTCTTT
TRBV19	TRBJ2-7	.	.	CASGQSYEQYF	TGTGCCAGTGGGCAGTCCTACGAGCAGTACTTC
TRBV6-5	TRBJ2-1	.	TRBD1	CASKPGQARNEQFF	TGTGCCAGCAAGCCGGGACAGGCCCGCAATGAGCAGTTCTTC
TRBV10-3	TRBJ1-2	.	TRBD1	CAIRDPGRTGVGYTF	TGTGCCATCAGAGACCCGGGTAGGACAGGGGTCGGCTACACCTTC
TRBV6-1	TRBJ1-1	.	.	CASSEGLNTEAFF	TGTGCCAGCAGTGAAGGTCTAAACACTGAAGCTTTCTTT
TRBV5-1	TRBJ1-6	.	.	CASSLLQDSRNSPLHF	TGCGCCAGCAGCTTGTTGCAGGACAGTCGGAATTCACCCCTCCACTTT
TRBV5-1	TRBJ1-6	.	TRBD1	CASSLGTGAPYNSPLHF	TGCGCCAGCAGCTTGGGGACAGGGGCTCCCTATAATTCACCCCTCCACTTT
TRBV6-2/TRBV6-3	TRBJ1-6	.	.	CASSYSKRGNGRSYNSPLHF	TGTGCCAGCAGTTACTCGAAAAGGGGAAACGGACGCTCCTATAATTCACCCCTCCACTTT
TRBV5-5	TRBJ1-6	.	.	CASSRTDDSYNSPLHF	TGTGCCAGCAGCCGGACAGATGACTCCTATAATTCACCCCTCCACTTT
TRBV16	TRBJ1-2	.	.	CASSHSGAEGYTF	TGTGCCAGCAGCCACTCAGGGGCGGAAGGCTACACCTTC
TRBV7-2	TRBJ2-5	.	TRBD2	CASSPGRRLAGGRETQYF	TGTGCCAGCAGCCCCGGAAGGAGACTAGCGGGGGGACGAGAGACCCAGTACTTC